Each of the 11 T cell receptor beta chains below was sequenced from the same sample in a study of OX40 agonist ivuxolimab in advanced cancers. Profiled with immunoSEQ multiplex PCR; TCRdb holds only in-frame clones, not every one. The sample yields 50,000 to 60,000 clones, roughly nine tenths seen once. The material sequenced was CD4+ or CD8+ T cells sorted from blood, taken in a trial of the OX40 agonist ivuxolimab. Receptor source: an adult with an advanced solid tumor such as melanoma, head and neck, liver or kidney cancer.

This chain uses TRBV7-2 with TRBJ1-6, with TRBD1 matching 9 bases. The trim removed 5 bases at V and 6 bases at J, leaving 5 bases unmatched. The CDR3 is made up of 15 amino acids. Germline values: CDR1 SGHTA, CDR2 FQGNSA. This chain's CDR3 is CASSRQGGGNSPLHF. The CDR3 DNA sequence: TGTGCCAGCAGCAGACAGGGGGGCGGTAATTCACCCCTCCACTTT.

The chain couples TRBV5-8 to TRBJ1-1, with TRBD1 matching over 7 bases. Germline CDR1 reads SGHTS; CDR2 reads YDEGEE. With 4 bases clipped from V and 4 bases from J, the junction kept 10 bases outside the gene matches. The CDR3 covers 15 residues. The CDR3 sequence is CASSPGQGVSTEAFF. The CDR3 DNA reads as TGTGCCAGCAGCCCAGGTCAGGGGGTTAGCACTGAAGCTTTCTTT. Based on the CDR3 plus reference TRBV5-8 and TRBJ1-1, the full variable domain is EAGVTQSPTHLIKTRGQQATLRCSPISGHTSVYWYQQALGLGLQFLLWYDEGEERNRGNFPPRFSGRQFPNYSSELNVNALELEDSALYLCASSPGQGVSTEAFFGQGTRLTVV.

The CDR3 loop reads CASNLERLRNTGELFF. CDR3 coding DNA: TGTGCCAGCAATCTGGAGCGGCTACGGAACACCGGGGAGCTGTTTTTT. The rearrangement joins TRBV2 to TRBJ2-2, with D perhaps matching TRBD2 (5 bases). This CDR3 is built from 16 residues. Trimming shortened V by 7 bases and J by 1 base, and 16 bases separated the two germline ends. Germline V CDR1 and CDR2: SNHLY, FYNNEI.

The chain uses TRBV5-6 and TRBJ2-2, with D perhaps being TRBD1 or TRBD2 (5 bases each). Germline V gives CDR1 SGHDT, CDR2 YYEEEE. The CDR3 length is 14 residues. V was clipped by 3 bases and J by 7 bases, with 13 bases between them. The CDR3: CASSSGPAGGELFF. The CDR3 DNA follows: TGTGCCAGCAGCTCGGGACCGGCAGGCGGGGAGCTGTTTTTT.

This clone was seen just once. The chain uses TRBV6-1 and TRBJ2-5, with TRBD2 as a possible D gene (6 bases). Trimming removed 8 bases at V and 5 bases at J, with 15 bases between. CDR3 length: 13 amino acids. In germline, CDR1 is MNHNS, CDR2 SASEGT. The CDR3 reads CASQLAPQETQYF. CDR3 in DNA: TGTGCCAGCCAACTAGCCCCACAGGAGACCCAGTACTTC.

The chain links TRBV10-3 to TRBJ1-2; D is perhaps TRBD1 (6 bases). Trimming pared 0 bases from V and 6 bases from J, leaving 14 bases between. The CDR3 runs to 15 residues. Germline lookup yields CDR1 ENHRY and CDR2 SYGVKD. The CDR3, as DNA: TGTGCCATCAGTGAGTCTTACAGGGAAACCCATGGCTACACCTTC. Translating gives CAISESYRETHGYTF.

About this clone itself: Additional DNA sequences in this sample encode the identical CDR3. The chain employs TRBV5-1 and TRBJ2-7, with 11 bases fitting TRBD1. Germline lookup yields CDR1 SGHRS and CDR2 YFSETQ. The V segment lost 7 bases and the J segment 1 base; nucleotides outside the gene matches: 1. The CDR3 runs 13 residues. The CDR3 protein is CASGTGGSYEQYF. In DNA, the CDR3 is TGCGCCAGCGGGACAGGGGGTTCCTACGAGCAGTACTTC.

The rearrangement joins TRBV6-5 to TRBJ1-5; no reliable D call. Germline CDR1 MNHEY, CDR2 SVGAGI. Trimming removed 0 bases at V and 3 bases at J, with 9 bases between. The CDR3 sequence is 15 residues long. CDR3 sequence (DNA): TGTGCCAGCAGTTACTCGAGCCAGGCCAATCAGCCCCAGCATTTT. Amino acids: CASSYSSQANQPQHF.

With regard to this clone: Other DNA sequences of this sample code for an identical CDR3. V usage is TRBV7-3 and J usage is TRBJ1-2; D remains ambiguous. The germline CDR1 and CDR2 sequences are SGHTA and FQGTGA. Trimming removed 1 base from V and 1 base from J, with 4 bases in between. There are 13 residues in the CDR3. CDR3 sequence: CASSLNSNYGYTF. Here the CDR3 DNA reads TGTGCCAGCAGCTTAAATAGTAACTATGGCTACACCTTC.

The chain uses TRBV7-3 and TRBJ2-5; D may match TRBD1 or TRBD2 (6 bases each). Germline CDR1 is SGHTA and CDR2 is FQGTGA. The V end lost 5 bases, the J end lost 5 bases, and 15 bases lay between the germline ends. CDR3 length equals 14 residues. CDR3 region: CASSPRQGGETQYF. The CDR3, as DNA: TGTGCCAGCAGCCCACGACAAGGGGGGGAGACCCAGTACTTC.

V is TRBV6-5 and J is TRBJ2-7; 8 nucleotides agree with TRBD1. CDR1 and CDR2 (germline): MNHEY, SVGAGI. With V trimmed by 2 bases and J by 0 bases, 3 bases remained unmatched. The CDR3 runs 15 residues. This CDR3 reads CASSYQGQGSYEQYF. Written as DNA, the CDR3 is TGTGCCAGCAGTTACCAAGGACAGGGCTCCTACGAGCAGTACTTC.